Shown below are 10 T cell receptor beta chains from a single sample sequenced in a study of memory CD8 T cells in hepatitis C reinfection. Assay: immunoSEQ multiplex PCR; the TCRdb copy retains only in-frame clones and omits some. The table has about 46,000 clones, about 88% seen once. The time point is: late/post reinfection, 12 to 24 weeks after detection. No in vitro expansion preceded TCR sequencing of the sorted cells. The sample comprised naive CD8+ T cells sorted from blood. The receptor set was obtained from a man aged 18-30 years with hepatitis C virus infection.

The rearrangement uses TRBV4-1 and TRBJ2-1; D possibly corresponds to TRBD2 (6 bases). The CDR3 spans 15 residues. Trimming removed 3 bases at V and 6 bases at J, with 15 bases between. CDR1 and CDR2 from the germline V gene are MGHRA and YSYEKL. The CDR3 DNA follows: TGCGCCAGCAGCCAGGGTAGCGGCTCTGGCAATGAGCAGTTCTTC. Encoded protein: CASSQGSGSGNEQFF.

This clone was seen a handful of times. The chain combines TRBV10-2 with TRBJ1-2; TRBD1 is a possible D gene (6 bases). V was trimmed by 2 bases and J by 6 bases, leaving 10 bases between them. CDR1 and CDR2 from the germline V gene are WSHSY and SAAADI. This CDR3 has 13 residues. The CDR3 region has the DNA TGCGCCAGCAGTGAGACAGGGCGCCATGGCTACACCTTC. As protein: CASSETGRHGYTF.

The chain joins TRBV19 to TRBJ2-1, with TRBD2 matching over 7 bases. Unmatched junction bases numbered 7, after V lost 1 base and J lost 7 bases. Germline CDR1 reads LNHDA; CDR2 reads SQIVND (reference sequence). The length of the CDR3 is 15 residues. CDR3 sequence reads: CASSIAGGPLNEQFF. CDR3 coding DNA: TGTGCCAGTAGTATAGCGGGGGGTCCTCTAAATGAGCAGTTCTTC. The variable domain in full, completed from reference TRBV19 and TRBJ2-1, reads DGGITQSPKYLFRKEGQNVTLSCEQNLNHDAMYWYRQDPGQGLRLIYYSQIVNDFQKGDIAEGYSVSREKKESFPLTVTSAQKNPTAFYLCASSIAGGPLNEQFFGPGTRLTVL.

The gene calls are TRBV6-4 and TRBJ2-6, with 7 bases lining up with TRBD1. CDR1 is MRHNA, CDR2 SNTAGT, per germline. V was pared by 5 bases and J by 2 bases, with 6 bases of the junction left unmatched. This CDR3 is built from 16 residues. The CDR3, as DNA: TGTGCCAGCAGTCCCCGACAGGGTACTGGGGCCAACGTCCTGACTTTC. Amino acids: CASSPRQGTGANVLTF.

This clone has just a few counts. The chain recombines TRBV7-9 with TRBJ2-1; no clear D. Germline assignment: CDR1 SEHNR and CDR2 FQNEAQ (reference sequence). V lost 4 bases and J lost 9, with 10 bases in between. The CDR3 spans 12 residues. CDR3 residues: CASSSTPGEQFF. CDR3 coding DNA: TGTGCCAGCAGCTCCACGCCAGGTGAGCAGTTCTTC.

This clone was seen just once. The sample holds other DNA sequences that translate to the same CDR3. CDR3 sequence: CASSWTGGGDTQYF. CDR3 coding DNA: TGTGCCAGCAGTTGGACGGGGGGCGGAGATACGCAGTATTTT. This chain joins TRBV5-5 and TRBJ2-3, with D tentatively TRBD2 (7 bases). Trimming took 5 bases from V and 5 from J, leaving 15 bases between them. Germline V CDR1 and CDR2: SGHKS, YYEKEE (reference sequence). The CDR3 runs to 14 residues. The whole variable domain, filled in from reference TRBV5-5 and TRBJ2-3, reads DAGVTQSPTHLIKTRGQQVTLRCSPISGHKSVSWYQQVLGQGPQFIFQYYEKEERGRGNFPDRFSARQFPNYSSELNVNALLLGDSALYLCASSWTGGGDTQYFGPGTRLTVL.

This chain uses TRBV6-6 with TRBJ1-2; D is undetermined. The CDR3 length is 15 residues. Germline V gene data show CDR1 as MNHNY and CDR2 as SVGAGI (reference sequence). The V end lost 0 bases, the J end lost 0 bases, and 8 bases lay between the germline ends. CDR3 region: CASSYSRVSNYGYTF. The DNA of the CDR3 is TGTGCCAGCAGTTACTCGAGGGTTTCTAACTATGGCTACACCTTC.

The J gene is TRBJ1-2, the V gene TRBV11-2; unclear D gene. Germline assignment: CDR1 SGHAT and CDR2 FQNNGV. The CDR3 has 14 residues. Trimming took 5 bases from V and 7 from J, leaving 17 bases between them. The CDR3: CASSEDTLALGYTF. The CDR3 region has the DNA TGTGCCAGCAGCGAAGACACCCTCGCGCTTGGCTACACCTTC.

The V gene is TRBV15, the J gene TRBJ2-7; TRBD2 matches at 7 bases. This CDR3 has 18 amino acids. The V gene's germline CDR1 is LNHNV and CDR2 YYDKDF (reference sequence). Trimming took 4 bases from V and 4 from J; bases not matched to a gene: 19. The CDR3 loop is CATSTRPRGSGETYEQYV. Here the CDR3 DNA reads TGTGCCACCAGCACAAGGCCCCGGGGGAGCGGGGAGACGTACGAGCAGTACGTC.

The rearrangement joins TRBV27 to TRBJ1-2; maybe TRBD1 (6 bases). CDR1 MNHEY and CDR2 SMNVEV come from the germline V gene (reference sequence). V was shortened by 5 bases and J by 0 bases, with 13 bases between the two germline ends. This CDR3 has 15 amino acids. This CDR3 reads CASSPSGHPNYGYTF. CDR3 DNA sequence: TGTGCCAGCAGTCCGTCGGGACATCCTAACTATGGCTACACCTTC.